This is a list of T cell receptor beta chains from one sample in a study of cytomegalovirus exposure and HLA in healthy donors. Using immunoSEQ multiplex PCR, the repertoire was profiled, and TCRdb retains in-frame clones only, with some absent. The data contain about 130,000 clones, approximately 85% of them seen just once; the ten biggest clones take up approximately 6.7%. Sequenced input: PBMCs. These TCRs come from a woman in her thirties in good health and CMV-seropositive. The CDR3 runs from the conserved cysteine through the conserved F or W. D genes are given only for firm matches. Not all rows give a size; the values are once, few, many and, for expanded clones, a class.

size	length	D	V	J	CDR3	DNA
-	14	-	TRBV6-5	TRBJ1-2	CASSPRGVTYGYTF	TGTGCCAGCAGTCCCCGGGGAGTTACCTATGGCTACACCTTC
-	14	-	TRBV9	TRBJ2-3	CASSDPRGPDTQYF	TGTGCCAGCAGCGACCCCAGGGGTCCAGATACGCAGTATTTT
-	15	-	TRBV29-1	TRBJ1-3	CSVEEGAVSGNTIYF	TGCAGCGTTGAAGAAGGAGCAGTCTCTGGAAACACCATATATTTT
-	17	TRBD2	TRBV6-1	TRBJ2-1	CASSEGVAGVSYNEQFF	TGTGCCAGCAGTGAAGGGGTAGCGGGGGTCTCCTACAATGAGCAGTTCTTC
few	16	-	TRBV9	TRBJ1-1	CASSVDVGGVYTEAFF	TGTGCCAGCAGCGTAGATGTAGGGGGAGTATACACTGAAGCTTTCTTT
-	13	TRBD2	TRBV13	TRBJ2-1	CASSWTSGNEQFF	TGTGCCAGCAGCTGGACTAGCGGGAATGAGCAGTTCTTC
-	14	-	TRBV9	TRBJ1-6	CASSETGLNSPLHF	TGTGCCAGCAGCGAGACAGGCCTTAACTCACCCCTCCACTTT
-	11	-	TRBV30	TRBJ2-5	CAWSGRGTQYF	TGTGCCTGGAGTGGAAGGGGGACCCAGTACTTC
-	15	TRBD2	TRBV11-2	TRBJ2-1	CASSSGTSGYNEQFF	TGTGCCAGCAGCTCCGGGACTAGCGGCTACAATGAGCAGTTCTTC
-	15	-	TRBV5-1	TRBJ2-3	CASSLRQDYTDTQYF	TGCGCCAGCAGTCTCAGACAGGATTACACAGATACGCAGTATTTT
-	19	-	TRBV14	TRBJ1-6	CASSQDRWDGSSYNSPLHF	TGTGCCAGCAGCCAAGACCGGTGGGACGGGAGCTCCTATAATTCACCCCTCCACTTT
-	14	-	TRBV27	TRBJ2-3	CASTSFGGPDTQYF	TGTGCCAGCACCTCCTTCGGGGGGCCAGATACGCAGTATTTT
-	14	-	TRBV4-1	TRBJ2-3	CASSQVSGTDTQYF	TGCGCCAGCAGCCAAGTCTCAGGTACAGATACGCAGTATTTT
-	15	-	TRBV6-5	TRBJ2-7	CASSSIGHPIYEQYF	TGTGCCAGCAGTTCCATAGGACACCCAATCTACGAGCAGTACTTC
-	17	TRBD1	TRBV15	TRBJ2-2	CATSTPGQGVFTGELFF	TGTGCCACCAGCACGCCGGGGCAGGGGGTTTTCACCGGGGAGCTGTTTTTT
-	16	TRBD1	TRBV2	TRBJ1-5	CASSGRSGGRNQPQHF	TGTGCCAGCAGTGGGAGGTCAGGGGGGCGCAATCAGCCCCAGCATTTT
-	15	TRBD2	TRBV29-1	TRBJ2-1	CSVERVGGGNNEQFF	TGCAGCGTTGAAAGAGTGGGGGGGGGAAACAATGAGCAGTTCTTC
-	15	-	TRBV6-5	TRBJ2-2	CASSYGLTPTGELFF	TGTGCCAGCAGTTATGGCCTTACCCCGACCGGGGAGCTGTTTTTT
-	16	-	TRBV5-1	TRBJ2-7	CASSFAPGTGAGEQYF	TGCGCCAGCAGCTTTGCCCCCGGGACAGGAGCGGGGGAGCAGTACTTC
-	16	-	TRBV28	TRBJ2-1	CASSLGAAGEYNEQFF	TGTGCCAGCAGTTTAGGGGCGGCAGGAGAATACAATGAGCAGTTCTTC
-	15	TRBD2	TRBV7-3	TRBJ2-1	CASSLTSGVYNEQFF	TGTGCCAGCAGCTTGACTAGCGGGGTTTACAATGAGCAGTTCTTC
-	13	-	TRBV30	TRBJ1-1	CAWSEQGTTEAFF	TGTGCCTGGAGTGAACAGGGAACCACTGAAGCTTTCTTT
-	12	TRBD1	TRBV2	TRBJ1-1	CAIGGRGAEAFF	TGTGCCATAGGGGGCCGGGGCGCTGAAGCTTTCTTT
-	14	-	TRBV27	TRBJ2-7	CASRGGASSYEQYF	TGTGCCAGCAGGGGGGGGGCAAGCTCCTACGAGCAGTACTTC
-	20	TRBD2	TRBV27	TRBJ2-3	CASSLFGGTSGGDRTDTQYF	TGTGCCAGCAGTTTGTTTGGTGGGACTAGCGGGGGGGACCGCACAGATACGCAGTATTTT
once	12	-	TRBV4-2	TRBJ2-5	CASSQPGETQYF	TGTGCCAGCAGCCAACCGGGAGAGACCCAGTACTTC
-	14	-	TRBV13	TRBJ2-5	CASSSRRYQETQYF	TGTGCCAGCAGCTCTCGGCGGTACCAAGAGACCCAGTACTTC
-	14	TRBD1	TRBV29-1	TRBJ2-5	CSVFETGGGETQYF	TGCAGCGTGTTTGAGACAGGGGGAGGAGAGACCCAGTACTTC
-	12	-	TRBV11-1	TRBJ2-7	CASSLDRYEQYF	TGTGCCAGCAGCTTAGACAGATACGAGCAGTACTTC
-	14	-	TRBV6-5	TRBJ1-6	CASSGQLLNSPLHF	TGTGCCAGCAGTGGACAGCTGCTTAATTCACCCCTCCACTTT
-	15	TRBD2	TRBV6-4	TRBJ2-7	CASSDTTSGSSEQYF	TGTGCCAGCAGTGACACGACTAGCGGGAGTAGTGAGCAGTACTTC
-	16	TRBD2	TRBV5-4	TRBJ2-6	CASTTRLAAGANVLTF	TGTGCCAGCACCACCCGACTAGCGGCCGGGGCCAACGTCCTGACTTTC
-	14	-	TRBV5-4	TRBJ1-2	CASSSYSFDYGYTF	TGTGCCAGCAGCTCCTACAGTTTTGACTATGGCTACACCTTC
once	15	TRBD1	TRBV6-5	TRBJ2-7	CASRPPRQGRVEQYF	TGTGCCAGCCGGCCGCCGAGACAGGGGCGGGTCGAGCAGTACTTC
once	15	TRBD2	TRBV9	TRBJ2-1	CASSSHSGAYNEQFF	TGTGCCAGCAGCTCCCATAGCGGGGCCTACAATGAGCAGTTCTTC
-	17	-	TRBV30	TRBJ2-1	CAWSPYVGARTYNEQFF	TGTGCCTGGAGCCCCTATGTGGGGGCCCGGACCTACAATGAGCAGTTCTTC
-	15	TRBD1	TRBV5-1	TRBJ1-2	CASSLGDRGLNGYTF	TGCGCCAGCAGCTTGGGAGACAGGGGGTTGAATGGCTACACCTTC
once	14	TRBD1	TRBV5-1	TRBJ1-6	CASSWDRGGSPLHF	TGCGCCAGCAGCTGGGACAGGGGAGGTTCACCCCTCCACTTT
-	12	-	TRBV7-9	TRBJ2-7	CSSSPFTYEQYF	TGTTCCAGCAGCCCGTTTACCTACGAGCAGTACTTC
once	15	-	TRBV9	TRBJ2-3	CASSVDGGPTDTQYF	TGTGCCAGCAGCGTAGACGGGGGTCCCACAGATACGCAGTATTTT
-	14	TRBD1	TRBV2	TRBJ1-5	CASSDGQGNQPQHF	TGTGCCAGCAGTGATGGACAGGGGAATCAGCCCCAGCATTTT
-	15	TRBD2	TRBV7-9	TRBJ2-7	CASTTSGRALYEQYF	TGTGCCAGCACGACTAGCGGGAGGGCCCTTTACGAGCAGTACTTC
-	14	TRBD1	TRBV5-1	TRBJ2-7	CASSRTGVGYEQYF	TGCGCCAGCAGCAGGACAGGGGTCGGATACGAGCAGTACTTC
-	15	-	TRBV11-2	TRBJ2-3	CASSFSGSSTDTQYF	TGTGCCAGCAGCTTTTCGGGATCTAGCACAGATACGCAGTATTTT
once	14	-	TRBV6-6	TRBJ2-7	CASSYPESSYEQYF	TGTGCCAGCAGTTACCCTGAGAGCTCCTACGAGCAGTACTTC
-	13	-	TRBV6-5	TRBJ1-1	CASSYNKNTEAFF	TGTGCCAGCAGTTATAACAAGAACACTGAAGCTTTCTTT
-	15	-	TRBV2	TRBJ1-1	CASSDGQGMRTEAFF	TGTGCCAGCAGTGACGGCCAGGGGATGAGGACTGAAGCTTTCTTT
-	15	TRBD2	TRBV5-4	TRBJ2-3	CASSSVTSATDTQYF	TGTGCCAGCAGCTCCGTCACTAGCGCCACAGATACGCAGTATTTT
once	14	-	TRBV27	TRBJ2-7	CASSLAWDSHEQYF	TGTGCCAGCAGTTTAGCGTGGGACTCCCACGAGCAGTACTTC
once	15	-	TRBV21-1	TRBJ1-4	CASSPQDTVGEKLFF	TGTGCCAGCAGCCCTCAGGACACCGTAGGTGAAAAACTGTTTTTT
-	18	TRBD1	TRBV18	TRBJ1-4	CASSPAGQGVRPNEKLFF	TGTGCCAGCTCACCGGCAGGACAGGGGGTGAGGCCTAATGAAAAACTGTTTTTT
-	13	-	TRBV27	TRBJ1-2	CASSLAVNYGYTF	TGTGCCAGCAGTTTAGCAGTCAACTATGGCTACACCTTC
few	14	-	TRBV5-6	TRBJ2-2	CASSLPAGTGELFF	TGTGCCAGCAGCTTGCCAGCGGGCACCGGGGAGCTGTTTTTT
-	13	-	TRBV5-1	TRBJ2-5	CASSLQGLETQYF	TGCGCCAGCAGCTTACAGGGATTAGAGACCCAGTACTTC
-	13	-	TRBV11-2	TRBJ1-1	CASSFTRGTEAFF	TGTGCCAGCAGCTTTACCAGGGGAACTGAAGCTTTCTTT